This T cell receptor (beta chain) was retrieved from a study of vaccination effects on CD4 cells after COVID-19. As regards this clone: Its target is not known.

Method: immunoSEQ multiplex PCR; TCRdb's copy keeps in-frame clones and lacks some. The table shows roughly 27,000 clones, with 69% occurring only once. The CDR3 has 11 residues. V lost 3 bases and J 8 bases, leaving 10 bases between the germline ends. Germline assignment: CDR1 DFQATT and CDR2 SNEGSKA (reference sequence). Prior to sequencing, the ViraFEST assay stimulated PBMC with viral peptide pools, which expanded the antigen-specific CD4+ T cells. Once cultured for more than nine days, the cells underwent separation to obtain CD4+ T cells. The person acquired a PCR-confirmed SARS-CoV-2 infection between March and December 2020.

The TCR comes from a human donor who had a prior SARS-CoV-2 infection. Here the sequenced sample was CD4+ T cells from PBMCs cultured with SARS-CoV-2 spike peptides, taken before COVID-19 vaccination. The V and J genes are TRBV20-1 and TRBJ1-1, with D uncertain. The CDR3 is CSARSTEEAFF. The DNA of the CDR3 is TGCAGTGCTAGGAGTACAGAGGAAGCTTTCTTT.